Listed here are 25 T cell receptor beta chains from one sample, sequenced in a study of CD8+CD57+ T cells in acquired aplastic anemia. For sequencing, patients were chosen who had shown expansion of CD8+CD57+ cells by flow cytometry. The TCR beta profiling, which covered VDJ combination and CDR3 sequence, was carried out using genomic DNA as the template. TCRdb reprocessed the reads via MiXCR and lists one record per CDR3 protein. The top ten clones hold 7.8% of a sample with roughly 260,000 distinct CDR3 sequences, approximately 45% of them seen once. Sample: sorted CD4+, CD8+, or CD8+CD57+ T cells (not recorded which) from PBMCs. These receptors were collected from a human donor with aplastic anemia.

Points on this clonotype: Since no conserved phenylalanine or tryptophan closes the CDR3, a read error is the likely cause. No DNA is shown, since the ends of the CDR3 on it are uncertain; the CDR3 is the one TCRdb lists. This chain links TRBV7-3 with TRBJ2-7; TRBD2, as called in the table, went unchecked against the DNA. In germline, CDR1 is SGHTA, CDR2 FQGTGA. Ends included, the CDR3 has 8 residues. Here the CDR3 reads CASSGLAG.

This chain uses TRBV11-3 with TRBJ2-7, with no clear D. V was shortened by 4 bases and J by 6 bases, with 13 bases between the two germline ends. Germline V gene data show CDR1 as SGHNT and CDR2 as YENEEA. CDR3 size: 13 residues. Written as DNA, the CDR3 is TGTGCCAGCAGCTCAGCCCCGTACGGCGAGCAGTACTTC. Translation gives CASSSAPYGEQYF.

This chain uses TRBV7-9 with TRBJ1-1, with D unresolved. The CDR3 extends over 14 amino acids. Trimming took off 0 bases at V and 1 base at J, with 6 bases between the two ends. The germline V gene encodes CDR1 SEHNR and CDR2 FQNEAQ (reference sequence). The CDR3 region has the DNA TGTGCCAGCAGCTTAGCTCGAGGGAACACTGAAGCTTTCTTT. Translated: CASSLARGNTEAFF.

The chain couples TRBV19 to TRBJ1-5, with D uncertain. Deletions cut 7 bases from V and 3 bases from J, with 16 bases between. Per the germline V gene, CDR1 is LNHDA and CDR2 is SQIVND (reference sequence). There are 15 residues in the CDR3. CDR3 sequence reads: CASMGEGPINQPQHF. The CDR3 coding sequence is TGTGCCAGTATGGGTGAAGGACCGATCAATCAGCCCCAGCATTTT.

Notes on this clonotype: Just one base apart from a much larger clone, this may be a read error. The CDR3 ends on some other residue instead of the conserved phenylalanine or tryptophan, so this is likely a read error. The genes are TRBV6-5 and TRBJ2-5; D gene unclear. This CDR3 has 14 residues. The germline CDR1 and CDR2 sequences are MNHEY and SVGAGI. V lost 3 bases and J lost 2, with 10 bases in between. The DNA of the CDR3 is TGTGCCAGCAGTTATGATGTCTCTCAAGAGACCCAGTACCTC. This sequence encodes CASSYDVSQETQYL.

The table lists this clonotype with a few counts. Being one base from a much bigger clone, this may be a read error. The chain recombines TRBV9 with TRBJ1-3, with a tentative D call TRBD1 (5 bases). Germline V gene lookup returns CDR1 SGDLS and CDR2 YYNGEE. The CDR3 consists of 13 residues. Trimming shortened V by 7 bases and J by 1 base, and 9 bases separated the two germline ends. CDR3 coding DNA: TGTGCCAGCGGGGGAGGGTCTGGAAACACCATATATTTT. This sequence encodes CASGGGSGNTIYF.

The chain joins TRBV19 to TRBJ2-2, with TRBD2 matching over 9 bases. Germline CDR1 and CDR2: LNHDA and SQIVND (reference sequence). The CDR3 contains 15 residues. V trimming: 6 bases; J trimming: 3 bases; junction bases outside the gene matches: 5. CDR3 bases: TGTGCCAGTAGGGGAATAGCGGGGGACACCGGGGAGCTGTTTTTT. Protein sequence: CASRGIAGDTGELFF.

The chain links TRBV20-1 to TRBJ1-2, with a weak D call TRBD1 (5 bases). The CDR3 extends over 14 amino acids. Germline values: CDR1 DFQATT, CDR2 SNEGSKA (reference sequence). The germline V and J ends were trimmed by 6 bases and 0 bases, with 14 bases remaining between them. This chain's CDR3 is CSAVQGIANYGYTF. The CDR3 region has the DNA TGCAGTGCCGTTCAGGGAATAGCTAACTATGGCTACACCTTC.

This clonotype was seen once. The chain is built from TRBV5-4 and TRBJ1-6, with D maybe TRBD1 (5 bases). V shed 6 bases and J shed 10 bases, with 20 bases lying between them. CDR3 length: 15 amino acids. In germline, CDR1 is SGHNT, CDR2 YYREEE (reference sequence). CDR3 region: CASKNVGGGASPLHF. In DNA form, the CDR3 reads TGTGCCAGCAAAAACGTGGGGGGAGGCGCCTCACCCCTCCACTTT.

This clonotype has a count of ten or more. The V and J genes are TRBV19 and TRBJ1-5; TRBD1 is a possible D gene (6 bases). Looked up from germline, CDR1 is LNHDA and CDR2 is SQIVND (reference sequence). The V and J ends lost 3 bases and 5 bases respectively, with 11 bases between them. The CDR3 totals 14 residues. In DNA, the CDR3 is TGTGCCAGTAGTATGTTCCAGGGGTATCAGCCCCAGCATTTT. Encoded protein: CASSMFQGYQPQHF.

The gene calls are TRBV10-2 and TRBJ2-7, with TRBD2 identical over 7 bases. The germline V gene has CDR1 WSHSY and CDR2 SAAADI. The V gene end was trimmed by 7 bases and the J gene end by 3 bases; junction bases not matched to a gene: 6. The CDR3 is 13 residues long. CDR3: CASTGRLFYEQYF. Written as DNA, the CDR3 is TGCGCCAGCACCGGGAGGCTTTTCTACGAGCAGTACTTC.

The chain is built from TRBV4-3 and TRBJ2-5; 13 positions agree with TRBD2. Germline CDR1 LGHNA, CDR2 YSLEER. The trim removed 6 bases at V and 2 bases at J, leaving 3 bases unmatched. The CDR3 has 15 residues. For the CDR3, the DNA is TGCGCCAGCAGGCCACTAGCGGGGGGGCAAGAGACCCAGTACTTC. Its protein product is CASRPLAGGQETQYF.

This chain joins TRBV20-1 and TRBJ1-1; D remains unclear. V lost 1 base to trimming and J lost 2 bases, with 14 bases between them. Germline CDR1 DFQATT, CDR2 SNEGSKA (reference sequence). CDR3 length equals 15 residues. The CDR3 coding sequence is TGCAGTGCTAGAGGTGTGTTTGGTATTAACACTGAAGCTTTCTTT. Protein: CSARGVFGINTEAFF.

This chain links TRBV7-2 with TRBJ2-7; D may be TRBD2 (6 bases). CDR1 is SGHTA and CDR2 is FQGNSA in the germline V gene. Trimming shortened V by 6 bases and J by 4 bases, and 19 bases separated the two germline ends. This CDR3 spans 15 amino acids. The CDR3 nucleotides are TGTGCCAGCAGTTTTCAGTCTAGGGACTTGTACGAGCAGTACTTC. It yields the protein CASSFQSRDLYEQYF.

The chain couples TRBV20-1 to TRBJ1-6; 7 bases agree with TRBD1. V gave up 5 bases and J gave up 5 bases; unmatched junction bases: 12. The germline CDR1 and CDR2 sequences are DFQATT and SNEGSKA (reference sequence). The CDR3 runs 16 residues. The CDR3 region is CSARTGYTGDNSPLHF. CDR3 coding DNA: TGCAGTGCTCGGACAGGTTACACAGGGGATAATTCACCCCTCCACTTT.

The chain uses TRBV5-1 and TRBJ2-1, with TRBD2 matching 8 bases. V gave up 4 bases and J gave up 2 bases; unmatched junction bases: 8. Germline CDR1 is SGHRS and CDR2 is YFSETQ. The CDR3 totals 16 residues. In DNA, the CDR3 is TGCGCCAGCAGCGGGGGACTAGAGGGTGCCTACAATGAGCAGTTCTTC. It is translated as CASSGGLEGAYNEQFF.

In this sample, this clonotype turned up many times. V and J are TRBV4-2 and TRBJ1-1; TRBD1 might be the D (5 bases). CDR3 length: 16 residues. Germline values: CDR1 LGHNA, CDR2 YNFKEQ. V lost 0 bases and J 7 bases, leaving 18 bases between the germline ends. The CDR3 region has the DNA TGTGCCAGCAGCCAAGATTCAGCCGCAGGGTTTGTTGAAGCTTTCTTT. Translated, it gives CASSQDSAAGFVEAFF.

This clonotype has ten or more counts. This chain connects TRBV7-2 to TRBJ1-4; D gene ambiguous. The CDR3 is 16 residues long. Trimming removed 6 bases at V and 0 bases at J, with 14 bases between. Per the germline V gene, CDR1 is SGHTA and CDR2 is FQGNSA. CDR3 coding DNA: TGTGCCAGCAGTCCCCGACGGGGTGCAACTAATGAAAAACTGTTTTTT. It codes for CASSPRRGATNEKLFF. Variable domain in full (rest from reference TRBV7-2 and TRBJ1-4): GAGVSQSPSNKVTEKGKDVELRCDPISGHTALYWYRQSLGQGLEFLIYFQGNSAPDKSGLPSDRFSAERTGGSVSTLTIQRTQQEDSAVYLCASSPRRGATNEKLFFGSGTQLSVL.

A note on this clonotype: The junction differs from germline at one of its ends, possibly a read error. The gene calls are TRBV6-2 or TRBV6-3 and TRBJ1-5; 10 bases map to TRBD1. The CDR3 covers 16 residues. CDR1 and CDR2 (germline): MNHEY, SVGEGT. In DNA, the CDR3 is TGTGCCGGCAGTGCTCTTCGACAGGGGGCAAATCAGCCCCAGCATTTT. It yields the protein CAGSALRQGANQPQHF.

This chain connects TRBV5-1 to TRBJ1-1, with 7 bases that match TRBD1. Losses at the gene ends were 3 bases for V and 4 bases for J; bases not matched to a gene: 3. The germline gives CDR1 SGHRS, CDR2 YFSETQ. The CDR3 has 13 residues. The CDR3, as DNA: TGCGCCAGCAGCTATCAGGGGGGCACTGAAGCTTTCTTT. Its protein is CASSYQGGTEAFF.

Here the CDR3 reads CASSQLRGENEQFF. The CDR3 DNA reads as TGTGCCAGCAGCCAACTCCGGGGGGAGAATGAGCAGTTCTTC. The chain joins TRBV4-2 to TRBJ2-1, with TRBD2 matching over 7 bases. CDR1 and CDR2 from the germline V gene are LGHNA and YNFKEQ. This CDR3 has 14 residues. Trimming removed 2 bases from V and 7 bases from J; junction bases left unmatched: 5.

The gene calls are TRBV9 and TRBJ2-7, with TRBD2 matching 16 bases. CDR1 SGDLS and CDR2 YYNGEE come from the germline V gene. The CDR3 extends over 16 amino acids. V was pared by 3 bases and J by 5 bases, with 5 bases of the junction left unmatched. CDR3 in DNA: TGTGCCAGCAGCGGTGGGACTAGCGGGGGGGCCCACGAGCAGTACTTC. The encoded protein is CASSGGTSGGAHEQYF.

Many counts were recorded for this clonotype. The chain has TRBV5-6 and TRBJ1-1; no definite D call. Germline CDR1 reads SGHDT; CDR2 reads YYEEEE. V was shortened by 0 bases and J by 4 bases, with 4 bases between the two germline ends. The CDR3 is 12 amino acids. For the CDR3, the DNA is TGTGCCAGCAGCTTGGGGGCCACTGAAGCTTTCTTT. It specifies CASSLGATEAFF.

Note on this clonotype: At one boundary the junction diverges from the germline segment, which might be a read error. The chain joins TRBV7-9 to TRBJ2-7, with D unclear. CDR3 length: 18 amino acids. Germline assignment: CDR1 SEHNR and CDR2 FQNEAQ (reference sequence). CDR3 amino acids: CASSLARTARSSSHEQYF. For the CDR3, the DNA is TGTGCCAGCAGTTTAGCTCGGACGGCGCGGTCAAGCTCCCACGAGCAGTACTTC.

The V and J genes are TRBV12-3 or TRBV12-4 and TRBJ2-3; D assignment may be TRBD1 or TRBD2 (5 bases each). Trimming took off 4 bases at V and 0 bases at J, with 23 bases between the two ends. The CDR3 covers 19 residues. This chain's CDR3 is CASSYSILRGEPSTDTQYF. CDR3 bases: TGTGCCAGCAGTTACTCGATTTTGAGAGGGGAGCCTAGCACAGATACGCAGTATTTT.